This T cell receptor (beta chain) was profiled in a study of shared clonotypes between healthy human individuals. The wider study: Plates per donor: three CD4 naive, three CD4 memory, two CD8 naive, one CD8 memory.

The table came from immunoSEQ multiplex PCR; TCRdb's copy has only in-frame clones and leaves some out. The profile shows 2 million to 2.5 million clones, 95% of them singletons. The CDR3 extends over 14 amino acids. The ends were cut back, 5 bases at V and 0 bases at J, with 10 bases in the middle. Germline V gives CDR1 GTSNPN, CDR2 SVGIG (reference sequence). Study conclusions and caveats: The authors expected sequencing depth to affect clonotype sharing among donors.

To note about this clone: Its antigen is undetermined.

The chain has TRBV30 and TRBJ2-2; perhaps TRBD1 as D (6 bases). The sample was naive CD4+ T cells sorted from blood. Regarding subset: CD45RA+ positively selected. This receptor was obtained from a man aged 18 to 29 in good health. This CDR3 reads CAWDQGPNTGELFF. Here the CDR3 DNA reads TGTGCCTGGGACCAGGGGCCGAACACCGGGGAGCTGTTTTTT.